The 6 T cell receptor beta chains below were found in one sample sequenced in a study of T cell responses to AZD1222 COVID-19 vaccine. TCRdb's copy holds only in-frame clones and misses some; the assay was immunoSEQ multiplex PCR. This sample has tens of thousands of clones, with approximately 82% found just once. This sample comprised peripheral blood, obtained 28 days after the second AZD1222 dose. All receptors come from an adult who received the AZD1222 COVID-19 vaccine.

The chain is built from TRBV19 and TRBJ1-5, with D perhaps matching TRBD1 (5 bases). The CDR3 loop spans 19 amino acids. V lost 3 bases and J lost 0, with 21 bases in between. Germline CDR1 is LNHDA and CDR2 is SQIVND (reference sequence). The CDR3 DNA reads as TGTGCCAGTAGTATTAGGGGTCTCGACTACTATTATAGCAATCAGCCCCAGCATTTT. It encodes CASSIRGLDYYYSNQPQHF.

V is TRBV9 and J is TRBJ2-3, with D possibly matching TRBD2 (5 bases). Trimming pared 1 base from V and 0 bases from J, leaving 9 bases between. CDR3 size: 15 residues. Germline values: CDR1 SGDLS, CDR2 YYNGEE. CDR3 nucleotides: TGTGCCAGCAGCGTAAACGGGGTTAGCACAGATACGCAGTATTTT. Translated: CASSVNGVSTDTQYF.

The rearrangement links TRBV5-1 to TRBJ2-1; D is undetermined. V was cut by 4 bases and J by 0 bases, with 17 bases left in between. This CDR3 comprises 17 residues. Germline V gene lookup returns CDR1 SGHRS and CDR2 YFSETQ. CDR3 amino acids: CASSHQVRQSSYNEQFF. CDR3 DNA sequence: TGCGCCAGCAGCCACCAAGTCAGGCAGAGCTCCTACAATGAGCAGTTCTTC.

This chain connects TRBV11-2 to TRBJ1-2, with 11 bases matching TRBD1. CDR1 and CDR2 (germline): SGHAT, FQNNGV. V lost 4 bases to trimming and J lost 0 bases; unmatched junction nucleotides: 1. The CDR3 totals 15 residues. DNA of the CDR3: TGTGCCAGCAGCTCGGGACAGGGGGCTAACTATGGCTACACCTTC. Translation gives CASSSGQGANYGYTF. The variable domain in full, completed from reference TRBV11-2 and TRBJ1-2, reads EAGVAQSPRYKIIEKRQSVAFWCNPISGHATLYWYQQILGQGPKLLIQFQNNGVVDDSQLPKDRFSAERLKGVDSTLKIQPAKLEDSAVYLCASSSGQGANYGYTFGSGTRLTVV.

This CDR3 is CASSLDKSYGYTF. The CDR3 DNA reads TGTGCCAGCAGCCTCGACAAGTCTTATGGCTACACCTTC. The gene calls are TRBV14 and TRBJ1-2, with D unresolved. V lost 4 bases, J lost 5 bases, and 11 bases lay in between. CDR1 is SGHDN and CDR2 is FVKESK in the germline V gene. The CDR3 has 13 residues.

The DNA for the CDR3 is TGCAGCGGTGGGGACGGTCCTTATGGCTACACCTTC. Translating gives CSGGDGPYGYTF. The rearrangement uses TRBV29-1 and TRBJ1-2; possible D gene TRBD1, 5 bases. Trimming pared 7 bases from V and 5 bases from J, leaving 14 bases between. Germline loops: CDR1 SQVTM, CDR2 ANQGSEA. CDR3 size: 12 residues.